This T cell receptor beta chain was profiled in a study of identical twins. The length of the CDR3 is 15 residues. V gave up 6 bases and J gave up 0 bases, with 12 bases separating them. Germline CDR1 and CDR2: MNHEY and SMNVEV (reference sequence). This clonotype was seen a handful of times. TCRdb independently ran MiXCR on the 5' RACE reads; one entry per CDR3 protein. Among 350,000 or so distinct CDR3 sequences listed, 12% were seen once. The sample was also linked to a second study, of yellow fever vaccine responses in identical twins.

Input material: CD8+ T cells sorted from blood. The clonotype originates from a woman aged 18-29 years in good health. The rearrangement joins TRBV27 to TRBJ2-1, with D uncertain. CDR3 region: CASRSGVSSYNEQFF. CDR3 bases: TGTGCCAGCAGGTCGGGCGTGAGCTCCTACAATGAGCAGTTCTTC.